A single sample is the source of the 31 T cell receptor beta chains below, sequenced in a study of blood T cell repertoires in COVID-19. Assay: immunoSEQ multiplex PCR; the TCRdb copy retains only in-frame clones and omits some. This table has about 100,000 clones, about nine tenths appearing once. Sequencing used peripheral blood. The origin of the receptors is a man aged 45-65 years with acute or convalescent COVID-19.

The V and J genes are TRBV12-3 or TRBV12-4 and TRBJ1-5; D is undetermined. V lost 1 base, J lost 9 bases, and 7 bases lay in between. CDR3 length: 12 amino acids. The CDR3 reads CASSLVPRPQHF. In DNA, the CDR3 is TGTGCCAGCAGTTTAGTCCCCAGGCCCCAGCATTTT.

The chain recombines TRBV19 with TRBJ2-7, with 11 bases aligning to TRBD2. The CDR3 runs to 15 residues. Germline V CDR1 and CDR2: LNHDA, SQIVND (reference sequence). J was trimmed by 4 bases and V by 6 bases; bases with no gene match: 8. The CDR3 DNA reads TGTGCCAGTAGCCCCATAGCGGGAGGGCCTTACGAGCAGTACTTC. Residues: CASSPIAGGPYEQYF.

The chain has TRBV18 and TRBJ1-2; D is possibly TRBD1 (5 bases). V was shortened by 3 bases and J by 4 bases, with 12 bases between the two germline ends. From germline, CDR1 is KGHSH and CDR2 LQKENI. The CDR3 consists of 14 residues. CDR3 region: CASSPEQVSYGYTF. The CDR3 nucleotides read TGTGCCAGCTCACCGGAACAGGTTAGCTATGGCTACACCTTC.

V is TRBV7-9 and J is TRBJ2-7; 7 nucleotides line up with TRBD1. The CDR3 totals 16 residues. In germline, CDR1 is SEHNR, CDR2 FQNEAQ (reference sequence). Losses at the gene ends were 5 bases for V and 3 bases for J; bases not matched to a gene: 13. DNA for the CDR3: TGTGCCAGCAGCCCCTTTTGGACAGGTGGGAGCTACGAGCAGTACTTC. Translating it yields CASSPFWTGGSYEQYF.

J is TRBJ1-2 and V is TRBV19; D may be TRBD1 (6 bases). The germline gives CDR1 LNHDA, CDR2 SQIVND (reference sequence). This CDR3 has 15 amino acids. Between the trimmed V and J ends, which lost 6 bases and 4 bases, there was a span of 18 bases. The CDR3 is CASRLTGLQLYGYTF. DNA for the CDR3: TGTGCCAGTAGATTAACAGGGCTTCAGCTCTATGGCTACACCTTC.

The rearrangement joins TRBV21-1 to TRBJ2-7; TRBD1 was called by the table and not checked on the DNA. TRBV21-1 is a documented pseudogene. The CDR3 extends over 13 amino acids. The CDR3 is CASSSGQGYEQYF. In DNA, the CDR3 is TGTGCCAGCAGCAGTGGACAGGGGTACGAGCAGTACTTC.

This clone came up a few times. The V gene is TRBV29-1, the J gene TRBJ1-1, with no clear D. Germline V gene lookup returns CDR1 SQVTM and CDR2 ANQGSEA. V dropped 4 bases and J dropped 4 bases, with 13 bases sitting between them. CDR3 length equals 13 residues. CDR3 coding DNA: TGCAGCGTTGCGCGGCGGATGAGCACTGAAGCTTTCTTT. Protein sequence: CSVARRMSTEAFF.

This rearrangement joins TRBV19 to TRBJ1-1, with D perhaps TRBD1 (5 bases). CDR1 and CDR2 from the germline V gene are LNHDA and SQIVND (reference sequence). The V gene lost 3 bases and the J gene lost 5 bases, with 10 bases spanning the gap. The CDR3 runs to 13 residues. The CDR3 coding sequence is TGTGCCAGTAGTATCTTGGGGGGGACTGAAGCTTTCTTT. It is translated as CASSILGGTEAFF. Filled out from reference TRBV19 and TRBJ1-1, the complete variable domain reads DGGITQSPKYLFRKEGQNVTLSCEQNLNHDAMYWYRQDPGQGLRLIYYSQIVNDFQKGDIAEGYSVSREKKESFPLTVTSAQKNPTAFYLCASSILGGTEAFFGQGTRLTVV.

This sequence joins TRBV7-6 and TRBJ2-1; weak D call: TRBD1 (7 bases). V dropped 5 bases and J dropped 12 bases, with 20 bases sitting between them. Germline CDR1 is SGHVS and CDR2 is FNYEAQ. This CDR3 spans 14 amino acids. The CDR3, as DNA: TGTGCCAGCAGCAACCCGGACCAGGGGGGCGGGCAGTTCTTC. Its translation: CASSNPDQGGGQFF.

This sequence joins TRBV6-4 and TRBJ1-2; D remains ambiguous. Trimming cost V 4 bases and J 2 bases, with 11 bases left between them. This CDR3 has 14 residues. Germline CDR1 is MRHNA and CDR2 is SNTAGT. The CDR3 loop is CASSALGGNYGYTF. CDR3 sequence (DNA): TGTGCCAGCAGTGCCCTTGGCGGAAACTATGGCTACACCTTC.

DNA of the CDR3: TGCGCCAGCAGCTCTCAACCTGGACAGGGGGCGCACTATGGCTACACCTTC. Translating it yields CASSSQPGQGAHYGYTF. The chain combines TRBV5-1 with TRBJ1-2; 11 positions agree with TRBD1. V shed 3 bases, J shed 3 bases, and the junction held 10 bases outside the gene matches. Germline V gene sequence: CDR1 SGHRS, CDR2 YFSETQ. This CDR3 is built from 17 residues.

The rearrangement links TRBV24-1 to TRBJ2-2; TRBD2 aligns across 10 bases. Germline assignment: CDR1 KGHDR and CDR2 SFDVKD. V lost 5 bases to trimming and J lost 4 bases; unmatched junction nucleotides: 6. CDR3 length: 16 amino acids. In DNA form, the CDR3 reads TGTGCCACCAGTGCGAGCGGGAGGGCGGGCACCGGGGAGCTGTTTTTT. Protein sequence: CATSASGRAGTGELFF.

J is TRBJ2-5 and V is TRBV11-2, with 8 nucleotides matching TRBD1. CDR3 length: 16 amino acids. CDR1 and CDR2 from the germline V gene are SGHAT and FQNNGV. Trimming took 0 bases from V and 5 from J; bases not matched to a gene: 8. CDR3 region: CASSLEVQGAWETQYF. The CDR3 DNA follows: TGTGCCAGCAGCTTAGAAGTCCAGGGGGCGTGGGAGACCCAGTACTTC.

This clone came up a few times. V is TRBV27 and J is TRBJ1-2, with D tentatively TRBD1 (6 bases). The CDR3 is 14 residues long. CDR1 MNHEY and CDR2 SMNVEV come from the germline V gene (reference sequence). Deletions cut 4 bases from V and 3 bases from J, with 12 bases between. CDR3 sequence reads: CASSSAGAYYGYTF. For the CDR3, the DNA is TGTGCCAGCAGTTCGGCAGGGGCCTACTATGGCTACACCTTC.

V gene TRBV4-1 combines with J gene TRBJ1-2, with D possibly matching TRBD1 (5 bases). Germline CDR1 reads MGHRA; CDR2 reads YSYEKL. This CDR3 comprises 15 residues. Trimming stripped 0 bases from V and 7 bases from J, with 15 bases between. The CDR3 region is CASSQDMARGAGYTF. As DNA, the CDR3 is TGCGCCAGCAGCCAAGATATGGCGCGCGGGGCTGGCTACACCTTC.

This chain joins TRBV7-9 and TRBJ2-6; tentatively, D is TRBD1 (5 bases). The CDR3 length is 15 residues. Germline values: CDR1 SEHNR, CDR2 FQNEAQ (reference sequence). V lost 2 bases and J lost 3, with 8 bases in between. CDR3 residues: CASSLRTGGANVLTF. The CDR3 coding sequence is TGTGCCAGCAGCTTAAGAACAGGTGGGGCCAACGTCCTGACTTTC.

The chain has TRBV5-4 and TRBJ2-7, with D possibly TRBD1 on 6 matching bases. V lost 3 bases to trimming and J lost 3 bases, with 10 bases between them. Per the germline V gene, CDR1 is SGHNT and CDR2 is YYREEE (reference sequence). The CDR3 has 13 residues. The CDR3 region is CASSSGHGYEQYF. As DNA, the CDR3 is TGTGCCAGCAGCTCGGGACATGGCTACGAGCAGTACTTC.

J is TRBJ1-1 and V is TRBV12-3 or TRBV12-4; tentatively, D is TRBD1 (6 bases). Trimming left V 6 bases short and J 3 bases short, with 11 bases between. The CDR3 is made up of 13 amino acids. CDR3 in DNA: TGTGCCAGCAGAGGGGGTAGGGACACTGAAGCTTTCTTT. Encoded protein: CASRGGRDTEAFF.

The rearrangement links TRBV19 to TRBJ1-5; tentatively, D is TRBD1 (5 bases). Trimming left V 6 bases short and J 2 bases short, with 17 bases between. The CDR3 has 16 residues. CDR1 is LNHDA, CDR2 SQIVND, per germline (reference sequence). DNA of the CDR3: TGTGCCAGTAGAAATCGCCGGGGGGAAGGCAATCAGCCCCAGCATTTT. Translation: CASRNRRGEGNQPQHF.

The chain joins TRBV11-2 to TRBJ2-7, with 10 nucleotides matching TRBD1. CDR1 is SGHAT and CDR2 is FQNNGV in the germline V gene. The CDR3 is made up of 14 amino acids. Trimming took 5 bases from V and 3 from J; bases not matched to a gene: 4. This CDR3 is CASSATGGGYEQYF. The CDR3 coding sequence is TGTGCCAGCAGCGCGACAGGGGGCGGCTACGAGCAGTACTTC. Full variable domain (missing parts from reference TRBV11-2 and TRBJ2-7): EAGVAQSPRYKIIEKRQSVAFWCNPISGHATLYWYQQILGQGPKLLIQFQNNGVVDDSQLPKDRFSAERLKGVDSTLKIQPAKLEDSAVYLCASSATGGGYEQYFGPGTRLTVT.

The CDR3 loop is CASSQWTGEVNTEAFF. For the CDR3, the DNA is TGTGCCAGCAGCCAATGGACAGGGGAGGTTAACACTGAAGCTTTCTTT. This chain joins TRBV14 and TRBJ1-1; 9 bases are a match to TRBD1. With 2 bases clipped from V and 2 bases from J, the junction kept 6 bases outside the gene matches. CDR3 length: 16 residues. Germline V gene data show CDR1 as SGHDN and CDR2 as FVKESK. Full variable domain (rest looked up from reference TRBV14 and TRBJ1-1): EAGVTQFPSHSVIEKGQTVTLRCDPISGHDNLYWYRRVMGKEIKFLLHFVKESKQDESGMPNNRFLAERTGGTYSTLKVQPAELEDSGVYFCASSQWTGEVNTEAFFGQGTRLTVV.

The J gene is TRBJ2-7, the V gene TRBV6-5; weak D call: TRBD2 (6 bases). The CDR3 has 13 amino acids. Trimming pared 6 bases from V and 2 bases from J, leaving 11 bases between. From germline, CDR1 is MNHEY and CDR2 SVGAGI. The DNA for the CDR3 is TGTGCCAGCAGGACCGGGACTCCCTACGAGCAGTACTTC. Translated: CASRTGTPYEQYF.

The chain is built from TRBV18 and TRBJ2-7; 9 bases are shared with TRBD1. The trim removed 2 bases at V and 3 bases at J, leaving 11 bases unmatched. CDR1 and CDR2 (germline): KGHSH, LQKENI. This CDR3 region has 17 residues. The CDR3 here is CASSPGLPGTGNYEQYF. CDR3 in DNA: TGTGCCAGCTCACCAGGTCTTCCCGGGACAGGGAACTACGAGCAGTACTTC.

The V gene is TRBV27, the J gene TRBJ2-7; 14 positions match TRBD2. From germline, CDR1 is MNHEY and CDR2 SMNVEV (reference sequence). There are 15 residues in the CDR3. V dropped 3 bases and J dropped 4; count of bases not matched to a gene: 2. The CDR3 reads CASSFGTSGRYEQYF. Here the CDR3 DNA reads TGTGCCAGCAGTTTCGGGACTAGCGGGAGATACGAGCAGTACTTC.

This chain links TRBV7-5 with TRBJ2-3; TRBD2, as called in the table, went unchecked against the DNA. TRBV7-5 is labeled a pseudogene. The CDR3 covers 15 residues. The CDR3 DNA sequence: TGTGTCAGAAGATCGGAGGGAGTAAGAACAGATACGCAGTATTTT. This sequence encodes CVRRSEGVRTDTQYF.

This chain's CDR3 is CASSEFIGEGESSQYF. The DNA for the CDR3 is TGTGCCAGCAGTGAATTTATAGGAGAGGGAGAGAGTAGTCAGTACTTC. The chain uses TRBV6-1 and TRBJ2-4, with D tentatively TRBD2 (5 bases). This CDR3 region has 16 residues. CDR1 MNHNS and CDR2 SASEGT come from the germline V gene. Trimming stripped 2 bases from V and 12 bases from J, with 23 bases between.

The chain employs TRBV10-2 and TRBJ1-3; 8 positions match TRBD1. Germline-derived CDR1 and CDR2 are WSHSY and SAAADI. V dropped 3 bases and J dropped 4; count of bases not matched to a gene: 8. CDR3 length: 16 amino acids. The CDR3 region is CASSDLDRGGGNTIYF. The CDR3 nucleotides are TGCGCCAGCAGTGACCTCGACAGGGGTGGAGGAAACACCATATATTTT.

The chain uses TRBV15 and TRBJ2-7; D remains ambiguous. This CDR3 spans 16 amino acids. Germline V gene data show CDR1 as LNHNV and CDR2 as YYDKDF (reference sequence). The V end lost 2 bases, the J end lost 3 bases, and 17 bases lay between the germline ends. CDR3 DNA sequence: TGTGCCACCAGCAGAACCATTGACACCATAAACTACGAGCAGTACTTC. This gives the protein CATSRTIDTINYEQYF.

The chain employs TRBV18 and TRBJ1-1; TRBD1 is a possible D gene (5 bases). The CDR3 consists of 11 residues. V dropped 5 bases and J dropped 7 bases, with 8 bases sitting between them. The V gene's germline CDR1 is KGHSH and CDR2 LQKENI. For the CDR3, the DNA is TGTGCCAGCTCATCCACAGGTGAAGCTTTCTTT. Protein sequence: CASSSTGEAFF.

The chain carries TRBV5-1 and TRBJ2-3; D call uncertain. Between the trimmed V and J ends, which lost 4 bases and 3 bases, there was a span of 18 bases. CDR3 length equals 16 residues. Germline lookup yields CDR1 SGHRS and CDR2 YFSETQ. The CDR3 nucleotides are TGCGCCAGCAGCCCGAGCACGTTTCGCCTGACAGATACGCAGTATTTT. This sequence encodes CASSPSTFRLTDTQYF. Combining the CDR3 with reference TRBV5-1 and TRBJ2-3 gives the whole variable domain KAGVTQTPRYLIKTRGQQVTLSCSPISGHRSVSWYQQTPGQGLQFLFEYFSETQRNKGNFPGRFSGRQFSNSRSEMNVSTLELGDSALYLCASSPSTFRLTDTQYFGPGTRLTVL.

V usage is TRBV6-4 and J usage is TRBJ2-5; weak D call: TRBD2 (5 bases). V lost 4 bases and J 2 bases, leaving 8 bases between the germline ends. CDR1 is MRHNA, CDR2 SNTAGT, per germline. The CDR3 extends over 13 amino acids. CDR3 protein: CASSAGDQETQYF. CDR3 in DNA: TGTGCCAGCAGTGCCGGGGATCAAGAGACCCAGTACTTC.